Each of the 8 T cell receptor beta chains below was sequenced from the same sample in a study of T cells in Graves' hyperthyroidism and ophthalmopathy. RNA transcripts gave rise to amplified TCR beta CDR3 regions. RT-PCR in the first round (using the HTBI primer set) targeted the TCR CDR3. Via MiXCR, TCRdb re-called the multiplex PCR reads, giving one row per CDR3 protein. The data show more than 300,000 distinct CDR3 sequences, with approximately 15% seen just once and about 10% held by the top ten. The sequenced sample was blood. These receptor sequences come from a woman in her fifties or sixties with Graves' hyperthyroidism.

This chain joins TRBV19 and TRBJ2-1; D is ambiguous. V was cut by 6 bases and J by 7 bases, with 16 bases left in between. The germline CDR1 and CDR2 sequences are LNHDA and SQIVND (reference sequence). CDR3 length: 14 residues. Here the CDR3 DNA reads TGTGCCAGTAGGCCAGTTGGGTCGGTAAATGAGCAGTTCTTC. It specifies CASRPVGSVNEQFF.

This clonotype has ten or more counts. The chain links TRBV5-1 to TRBJ2-1; 7 nucleotides line up with TRBD2. The germline V gene has CDR1 SGHRS and CDR2 YFSETQ. The length of the CDR3 is 16 residues. The trim removed 4 bases at V and 3 bases at J, leaving 10 bases unmatched. The CDR3 region is CASSVGSLADYNEQFF. The CDR3 DNA follows: TGCGCCAGCAGCGTTGGTAGCCTAGCGGACTACAATGAGCAGTTCTTC.

This clonotype was observed at least ten times. The chain combines TRBV18 with TRBJ1-2; 8 nucleotides align to TRBD1. Germline assignment: CDR1 KGHSH and CDR2 LQKENI. V dropped 6 bases and J dropped 7; count of bases not matched to a gene: 13. The CDR3 length is 15 residues. The CDR3 DNA follows: TGTGCCAGCTCGCCAGAAGGGGGACAGGTCCTTGGCTACACCTTC. Protein sequence: CASSPEGGQVLGYTF.

This clonotype has more than one count but fewer than ten. CDR3 protein: CASSGSEYEQYF. In nucleotides, the CDR3 is TGCGCATCTTCGGGTAGCGAATACGAGCAGTACTTC. The chain uses TRBV10-2 and TRBJ2-7, with TRBD2 as a possible D gene (5 bases). The CDR3 totals 12 residues. CDR1 is WSHSY, CDR2 SAAADI, per germline.

This clonotype was observed many times. J is TRBJ1-1 and V is TRBV2; maybe TRBD1 (5 bases). Per the germline V gene, CDR1 is SNHLY and CDR2 is FYNNEI. Trimming removed 6 bases at V and 12 bases at J, with 11 bases between. The CDR3 extends over 10 amino acids. The CDR3 loop is CASRRGSPFF. In nucleotides, the CDR3 is TGTGCCAGCAGGAGGGGCTCGCCTTTCTTT. The full variable domain, rest sourced from reference TRBV2 and TRBJ1-1, is EPEVTQTPSHQVTQMGQEVILRCVPISNHLYFYWYRQILGQKVEFLVSFYNNEISEKSEIFDDQFSVERPDGSNFTLKIRSTKLEDSAMYFCASRRGSPFFGQGTRLTVV.

A few counts support this clonotype. The genes are TRBV9 and TRBJ2-7, with a weak D call TRBD2 (6 bases). V was cut by 4 bases and J by 6 bases, with 23 bases left in between. This CDR3 region has 16 residues. Germline assignment: CDR1 SGDLS and CDR2 YYNGEE. As DNA, the CDR3 is TGTGCCAGCAGCTCCCCCCGCGGGACGGCGAGTGGCGAGCAGTACTTC. This translates into CASSSPRGTASGEQYF.

Many counts were recorded for this clonotype. This chain joins TRBV14 and TRBJ1-2; D is unresolved. In germline, CDR1 is SGHDN, CDR2 FVKESK. The length of the CDR3 is 14 residues. With 1 base removed from V and 5 bases from J, the gap between germline ends came to 11 bases. CDR3 nucleotides: TGTGCCAGCAGCCAAGCGGCGGGGAGATATGGCTACACCTTC. Protein product: CASSQAAGRYGYTF.

Worth noting for this clonotype: With a much larger clone just one base away, this may be a read error. The rearrangement joins TRBV29-1 to TRBJ2-1; 7 positions agree with TRBD1. Germline-derived CDR1 and CDR2 are SQVTM and ANQGSEA. Trimming cost V 4 bases and J 10 bases; bases outside gene matches: 16. The CDR3 runs 15 residues. CDR3 residues: CSVGQGSGWGSEQFF. The CDR3 DNA is TGCAGCGTTGGACAGGGAAGCGGATGGGGTTCCGAGCAGTTCTTC.